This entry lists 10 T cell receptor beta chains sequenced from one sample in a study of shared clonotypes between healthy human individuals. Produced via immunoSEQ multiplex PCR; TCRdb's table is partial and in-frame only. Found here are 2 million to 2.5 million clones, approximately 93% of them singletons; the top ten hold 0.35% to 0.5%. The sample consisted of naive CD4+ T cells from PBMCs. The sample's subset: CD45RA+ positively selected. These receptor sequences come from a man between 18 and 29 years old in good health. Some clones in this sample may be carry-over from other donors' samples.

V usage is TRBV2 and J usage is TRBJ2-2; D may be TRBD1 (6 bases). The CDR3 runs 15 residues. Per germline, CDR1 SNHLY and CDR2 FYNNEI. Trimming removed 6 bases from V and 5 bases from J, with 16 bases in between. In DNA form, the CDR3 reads TGTGCCAGCAGAATAGGACAGTGGGGGACCGGGGAGCTGTTTTTT. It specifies CASRIGQWGTGELFF.

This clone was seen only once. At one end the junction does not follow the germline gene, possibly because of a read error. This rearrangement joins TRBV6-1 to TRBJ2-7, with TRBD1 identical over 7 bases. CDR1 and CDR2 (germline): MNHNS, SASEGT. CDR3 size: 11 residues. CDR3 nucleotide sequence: TGTGCCAGCAGTGGAACAGGGGCCCATATATTC. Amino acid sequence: CASSGTGAHIF.

This CDR3 is CASSPDSGNYEQYF. CDR3 nucleotides: TGCGCCAGCAGCCCCGACAGCGGAAACTACGAGCAGTACTTC. The chain uses TRBV5-1 and TRBJ2-7; D is perhaps TRBD1 or TRBD2 (5 bases each). The CDR3 totals 14 residues. The germline gives CDR1 SGHRS, CDR2 YFSETQ. Trimming took off 4 bases at V and 3 bases at J, with 14 bases between the two ends.

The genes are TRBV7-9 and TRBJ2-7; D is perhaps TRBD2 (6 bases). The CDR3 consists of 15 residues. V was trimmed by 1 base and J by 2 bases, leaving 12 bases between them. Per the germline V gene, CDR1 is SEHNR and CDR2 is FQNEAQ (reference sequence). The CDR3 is CASSLGASVTYEQYF. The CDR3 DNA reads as TGTGCCAGCAGCTTAGGGGCTAGCGTAACCTACGAGCAGTACTTC. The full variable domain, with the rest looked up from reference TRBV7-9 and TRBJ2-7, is DTGVSQNPRHKITKRGQNVTFRCDPISEHNRLYWYRQTLGQGPEFLTYFQNEAQLEKSRLLSDRFSAERPKGSFSTLEIQRTEQGDSAMYLCASSLGASVTYEQYFGPGTRLTVT.

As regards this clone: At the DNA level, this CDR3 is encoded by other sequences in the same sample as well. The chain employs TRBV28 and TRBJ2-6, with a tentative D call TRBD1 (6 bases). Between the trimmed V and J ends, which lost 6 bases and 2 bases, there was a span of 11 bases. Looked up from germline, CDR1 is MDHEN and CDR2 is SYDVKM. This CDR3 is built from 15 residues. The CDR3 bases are TGTGCCAGCAGCACGACAGGTGCTGGGGCCAACGTCCTGACTTTC. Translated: CASSTTGAGANVLTF.

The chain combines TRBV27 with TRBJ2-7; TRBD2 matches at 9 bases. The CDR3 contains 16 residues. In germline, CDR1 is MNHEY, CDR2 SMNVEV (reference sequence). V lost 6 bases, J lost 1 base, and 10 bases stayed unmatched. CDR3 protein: CASRYSGRDSSYEQYF. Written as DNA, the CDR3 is TGTGCCAGCAGATATAGCGGGAGAGATAGTTCCTACGAGCAGTACTTC.

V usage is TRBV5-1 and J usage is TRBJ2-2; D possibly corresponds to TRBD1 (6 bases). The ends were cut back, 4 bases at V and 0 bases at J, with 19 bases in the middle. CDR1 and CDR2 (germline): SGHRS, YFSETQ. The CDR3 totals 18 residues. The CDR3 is CASSVSYGTTTNTGELFF. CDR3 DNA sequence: TGCGCCAGCAGCGTATCGTACGGGACAACAACGAACACCGGGGAGCTGTTTTTT.

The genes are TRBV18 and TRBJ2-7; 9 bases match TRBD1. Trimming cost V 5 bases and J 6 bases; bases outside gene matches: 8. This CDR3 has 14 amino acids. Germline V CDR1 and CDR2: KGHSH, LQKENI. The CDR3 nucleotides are TGTGCCAGCTCAGGCGGGGGACAGGGTAGCGAGCAGTACTTC. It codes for CASSGGGQGSEQYF.

For the CDR3, the DNA is TGTGCCAGCAGTTACCTGGGTCTAAACTATGGCTACACCTTC. This encodes CASSYLGLNYGYTF. The chain carries TRBV6-6 and TRBJ1-2; D is ambiguous. The germline V gene has CDR1 MNHNY and CDR2 SVGAGI (reference sequence). Trimming left V 2 bases short and J 2 bases short, with 9 bases between. The CDR3 is made up of 14 amino acids.

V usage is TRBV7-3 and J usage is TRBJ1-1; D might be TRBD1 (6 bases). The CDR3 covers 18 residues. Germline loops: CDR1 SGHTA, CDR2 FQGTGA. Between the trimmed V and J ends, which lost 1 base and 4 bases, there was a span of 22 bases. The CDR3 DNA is TGTGCCAGCAGCTTAATAGCCCGCGAACAGGGAGGGGTCACTGAAGCTTTCTTT. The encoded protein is CASSLIAREQGGVTEAFF.